The rows below give T cell receptor beta chains drawn from one sample of a study of T cells after yellow fever vaccination. TCRdb recomputed calls from the 5' RACE reads with MiXCR, one row per CDR3 protein. The repertoire has approximately 600,000 distinct CDR3 sequences, approximately 13% of them found once; the top ten carry about 15%. Material: PBMCs, obtained on the day of the yellow fever booster vaccination. Source of these receptors: a man younger than 45 who received the YFV17D yellow fever vaccine. Each CDR3 is given without its conserved first and last residue. Rows give clone size only sometimes, using once, few, many, or a class for an expanded clone.

>TRBV5-1|TRBJ1-1|few
ASSLPGVRGPGEAF
>TRBV28|TRBJ2-3|few
ASGGDISTDTQY
>TRBV20-1|TRBJ2-1|few
SASPASGSYNEQF
>TRBV21-1|TRBJ2-3|NA
ASSKDYGNSTDTQY
>TRBV13|TRBJ2-6|few
ASSLFMGGQDVSGANVLT
>TRBV20-1|TRBJ2-1|few
SGSLAPGQF
>TRBV5-6|TRBJ2-7|few
ASSSGLLKQY
>TRBV12-3/TRBV12-4|TRBJ2-2|few
ASSRTGGELF
>TRBV27|TRBJ1-5|NA
ASRTVGGGQPQH
>TRBV5-1|TRBJ2-7|few
ASSREDLSYEQY
>TRBV10-2|TRBJ2-7|NA
ASREGLAREQY
>TRBV6-2/TRBV6-3|TRBJ2-1|few
ASSSPAGNEQF
>TRBV2|TRBJ2-1|few
ASRERERSYNEQF
>TRBV20-1|TRBJ2-3|NA
CARDLVAGVADTQY
>TRBV7-2|TRBJ1-4|NA
ASSLNPLPYGNEKLF
>TRBV12-3/TRBV12-4|TRBJ2-3|few
ASSWTSGGDTQY
>TRBV27|TRBJ2-2|NA
ASSHKPNTGELF
>TRBV19|TRBJ2-1|few
ASTPGTGMYNEQF
>TRBV4-2|TRBJ1-1|NA
ASSYDARNTEAF
>TRBV21-1|TRBJ2-1|few
ASGKRTSSYNEQF
>TRBV5-1|TRBJ2-3|NA
ASSLGGDSTDTQY
>TRBV6-1|TRBJ2-7|few
ASSGRTSGPLPRSYEQY
>TRBV19|TRBJ2-4|NA
ASSIAGRADIQY
>TRBV20-1|TRBJ2-1|NA
SASGLAGGVFLF
>TRBV20-1|TRBJ1-3|many
SASRRSGNTIY
>TRBV7-9|TRBJ1-6|few
ASSLEVSPLH
>TRBV5-1|TRBJ2-3|NA
ASSPILPPEDTQY
>TRBV5-1|TRBJ2-7|NA
ASSFSWDRPAYEQY
>TRBV5-1|TRBJ1-1|few
ASSLDGQGRTEAF
>TRBV27|TRBJ2-1|few
ASSLILGTEQF
>TRBV2|TRBJ2-3|few
ASTLGQIGGDTQY
>TRBV21-1|TRBJ2-4|NA
ASYDSGFSLAKNIQY
>TRBV29-1|TRBJ1-2|few
SPMALYGYT